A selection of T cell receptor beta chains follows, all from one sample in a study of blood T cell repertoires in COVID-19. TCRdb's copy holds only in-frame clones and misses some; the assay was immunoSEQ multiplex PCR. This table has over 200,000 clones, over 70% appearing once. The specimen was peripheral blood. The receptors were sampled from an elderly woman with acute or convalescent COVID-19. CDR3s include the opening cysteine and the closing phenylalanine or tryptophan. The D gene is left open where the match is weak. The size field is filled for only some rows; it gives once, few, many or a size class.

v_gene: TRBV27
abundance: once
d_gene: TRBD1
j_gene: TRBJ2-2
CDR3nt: TGTGCCAGCAGTTTTCAGCGGGACAGGGGGATAACCGGGGAGCTGTTTTTT
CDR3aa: CASSFQRDRGITGELFF

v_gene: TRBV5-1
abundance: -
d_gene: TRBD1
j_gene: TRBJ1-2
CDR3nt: TGCGCCAGCAGCTCAAGGACAGGGGCAAATGCTAACTATGGCTACACCTTC
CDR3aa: CASSSRTGANANYGYTF

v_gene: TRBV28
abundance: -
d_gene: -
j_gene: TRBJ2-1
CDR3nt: TGTGCCAGCAGTTTAAAGCGGGAGCAGTTCTTC
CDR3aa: CASSLKREQFF

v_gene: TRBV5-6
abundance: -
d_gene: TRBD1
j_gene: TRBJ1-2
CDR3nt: TGTGCCAGCAGCTCCCAGGGGGCGACGACTCCTGGCTACACCTTC
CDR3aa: CASSSQGATTPGYTF

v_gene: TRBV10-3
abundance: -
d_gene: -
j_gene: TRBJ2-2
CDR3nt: TGTGCCATCAGTGAACAGGGACCTAACACCGGGGAGCTGTTTTTT
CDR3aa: CAISEQGPNTGELFF

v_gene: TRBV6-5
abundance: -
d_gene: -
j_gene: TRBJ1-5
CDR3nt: TGTGCCAGCAGCGAGAGAGTTCAGCCCCAGCATTTT
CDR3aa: CASSERVQPQHF

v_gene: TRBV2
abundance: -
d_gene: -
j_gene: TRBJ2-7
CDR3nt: TGTGCCGGGGAACTGGACAGCTACGAGCAGTACTTC
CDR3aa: CAGELDSYEQYF

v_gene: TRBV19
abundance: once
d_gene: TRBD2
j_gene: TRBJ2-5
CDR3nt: TGTGCCAGTAGTATAGTGGGGACTAGCGGAGAGACCCAGTACTTC
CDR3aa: CASSIVGTSGETQYF

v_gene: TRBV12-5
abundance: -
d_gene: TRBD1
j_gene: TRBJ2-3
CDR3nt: TGTGCTAGTGGTTCGGACAGGGTTACAGATACGCAGTATTTT
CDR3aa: CASGSDRVTDTQYF

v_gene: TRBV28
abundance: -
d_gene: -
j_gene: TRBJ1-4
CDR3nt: TGTGCCAGCAGCGCCCGAAGGAGTGAAAAACTGTTTTTT
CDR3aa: CASSARRSEKLFF

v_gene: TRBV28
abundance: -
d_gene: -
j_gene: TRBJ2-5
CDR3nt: TGTGCCAGCAGTTTAGGCGGCCCACCCAAAGAGACCCAGTACTTC
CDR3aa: CASSLGGPPKETQYF

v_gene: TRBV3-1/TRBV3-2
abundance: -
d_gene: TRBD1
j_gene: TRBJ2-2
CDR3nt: TGTGCCAGCAGCCAAGGGTACAGGGGCGCCGGGGAGCTGTTTTTT
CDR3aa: CASSQGYRGAGELFF

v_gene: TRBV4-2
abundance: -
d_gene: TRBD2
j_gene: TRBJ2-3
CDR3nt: TGTGCCAGCAGCCCTCTTTCAGCGGGGGTCACAGATACGCAGTATTTT
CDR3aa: CASSPLSAGVTDTQYF

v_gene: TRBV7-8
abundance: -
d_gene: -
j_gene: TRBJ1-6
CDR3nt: TGTGCCGCAGGGACCCCAGGGGTGGTGAATTCACCCCTCCACTTT
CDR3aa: CAAGTPGVVNSPLHF

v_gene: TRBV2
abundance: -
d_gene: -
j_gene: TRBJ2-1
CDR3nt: TGTGCCAGCCTCAGCGGACAGTACAATGAGCAGTTCTTC
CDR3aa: CASLSGQYNEQFF

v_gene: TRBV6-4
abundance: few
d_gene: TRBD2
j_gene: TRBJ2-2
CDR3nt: TGTGCCAGCAGTGACTCGCCGGGGGGTCGATACACCGGGGAGCTGTTTTTT
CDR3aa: CASSDSPGGRYTGELFF

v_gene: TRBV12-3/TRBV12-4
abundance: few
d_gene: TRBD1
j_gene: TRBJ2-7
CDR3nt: TGTGCCAGCAGCTATCGGGACAGGGGAGGGCAGTACTTC
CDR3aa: CASSYRDRGGQYF

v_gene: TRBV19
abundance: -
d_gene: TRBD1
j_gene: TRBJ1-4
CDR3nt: TGTGCCAGTAGTACAGGGACAGGGAATTTTGAAAAACTGTTTTTT
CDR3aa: CASSTGTGNFEKLFF

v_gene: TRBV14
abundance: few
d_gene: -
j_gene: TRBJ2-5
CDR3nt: TGTGCCAGCAGCCAAGATTTGGGCCGCCTCCAGTACTTC
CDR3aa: CASSQDLGRLQYF

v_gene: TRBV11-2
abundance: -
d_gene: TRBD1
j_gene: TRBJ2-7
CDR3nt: TGTGCCAGCAGCTTAAGACAGGGTGGCCACGAGCAGTACTTC
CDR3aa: CASSLRQGGHEQYF

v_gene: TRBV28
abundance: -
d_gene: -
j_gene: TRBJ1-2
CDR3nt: TGTGCCAGCAGTTTGGGCAACTATGGCTACACCTTC
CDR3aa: CASSLGNYGYTF

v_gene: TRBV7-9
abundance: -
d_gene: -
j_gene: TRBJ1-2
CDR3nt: TGTGCCAGCAGCATCCACAGGGATGTAGACTATGGCTACACCTTC
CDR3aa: CASSIHRDVDYGYTF

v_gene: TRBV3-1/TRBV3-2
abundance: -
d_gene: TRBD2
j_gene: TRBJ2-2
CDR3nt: TGTGCCAGCAGCCCGGGACTAGCGGGGGGCAGCGGGGAGCTGTTTTTT
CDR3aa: CASSPGLAGGSGELFF

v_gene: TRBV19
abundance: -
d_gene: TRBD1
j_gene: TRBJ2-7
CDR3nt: TGTGCCAGTAGTCCTCAGACAGGGACAGTCTACGAGCAGTACTTC
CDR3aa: CASSPQTGTVYEQYF

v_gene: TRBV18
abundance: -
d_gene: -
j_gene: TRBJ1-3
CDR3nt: TGTGCCAGCTCACCACCATCAGGGGTGTCTGGAAACACCATATATTTT
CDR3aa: CASSPPSGVSGNTIYF

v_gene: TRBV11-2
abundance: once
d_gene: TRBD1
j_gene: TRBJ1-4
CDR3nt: TGTGCCAGCAGCTTGACACGGACAGGTGAAAAACTGTTTTTT
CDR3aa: CASSLTRTGEKLFF

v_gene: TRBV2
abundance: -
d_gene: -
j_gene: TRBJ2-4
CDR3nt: TGTGCCAGCAGTGGGCTAGTCAAAAACATTCAGTACTTC
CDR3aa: CASSGLVKNIQYF

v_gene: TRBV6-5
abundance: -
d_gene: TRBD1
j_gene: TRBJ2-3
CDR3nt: TGTGCCAGCAGTCCACAGGGGCATCCCACAGATACGCAGTATTTT
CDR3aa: CASSPQGHPTDTQYF

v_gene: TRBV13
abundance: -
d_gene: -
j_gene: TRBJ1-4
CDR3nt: TGTGCCAGCAGCTTAGGCGGGGATGAAAAACTGTTTTTT
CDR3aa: CASSLGGDEKLFF

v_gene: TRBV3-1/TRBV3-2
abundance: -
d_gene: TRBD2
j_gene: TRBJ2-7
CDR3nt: TGTGCCAGCAGCGTCGGGACTACGAGCTCCTACGAGCAGTACTTC
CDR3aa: CASSVGTTSSYEQYF

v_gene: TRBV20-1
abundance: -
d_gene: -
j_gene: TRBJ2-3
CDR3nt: TGCAGTGCTAGCTTCGCAGATACGCAGTATTTT
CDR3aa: CSASFADTQYF

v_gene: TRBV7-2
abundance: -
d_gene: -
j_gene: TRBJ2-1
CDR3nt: TGTGCCAGCAGCTTGGGGCTCAATGAGCAGTTCTTC
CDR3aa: CASSLGLNEQFF

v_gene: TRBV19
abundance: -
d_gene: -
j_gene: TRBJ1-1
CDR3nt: TGTGCCAGTAGTACATACCGGGACTACACTGAAGCTTTCTTT
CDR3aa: CASSTYRDYTEAFF

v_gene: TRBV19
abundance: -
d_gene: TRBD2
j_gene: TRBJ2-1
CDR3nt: TGTGCCAGTAGACCCTCCGTAGCGGGAGGCTACAATGAGCAGTTCTTC
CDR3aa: CASRPSVAGGYNEQFF

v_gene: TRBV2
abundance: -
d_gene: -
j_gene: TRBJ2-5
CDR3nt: TGTGCCAGCAGTTACAACAGGGAAGAGACCCAGTACTTC
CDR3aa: CASSYNREETQYF

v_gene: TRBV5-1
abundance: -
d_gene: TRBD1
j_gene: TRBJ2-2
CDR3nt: TGCGCCAGCAGCTTGGATGAGGGGGCGGTCGGGGAGCTGTTTTTT
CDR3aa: CASSLDEGAVGELFF

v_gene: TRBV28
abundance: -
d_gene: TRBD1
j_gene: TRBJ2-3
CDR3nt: TGTGCCAGCAGTGGGACAGCCACAGATACGCAGTATTTT
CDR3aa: CASSGTATDTQYF

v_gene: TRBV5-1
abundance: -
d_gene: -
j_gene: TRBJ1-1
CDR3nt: TGCGCCAGCAGCTTGGTTACTGAGAACACTGAAGCTTTCTTT
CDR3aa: CASSLVTENTEAFF

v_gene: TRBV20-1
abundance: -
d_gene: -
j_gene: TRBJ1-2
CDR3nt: TGCAGTGCTAGTGGCAGGTTTAGCTATGGCTACACCTTC
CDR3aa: CSASGRFSYGYTF

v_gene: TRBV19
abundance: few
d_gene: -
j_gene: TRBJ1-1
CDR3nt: TGTGCCAGTAGTATAGGGGGGACAAACAAAATAGAAGCTTTCTTT
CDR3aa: CASSIGGTNKIEAFF